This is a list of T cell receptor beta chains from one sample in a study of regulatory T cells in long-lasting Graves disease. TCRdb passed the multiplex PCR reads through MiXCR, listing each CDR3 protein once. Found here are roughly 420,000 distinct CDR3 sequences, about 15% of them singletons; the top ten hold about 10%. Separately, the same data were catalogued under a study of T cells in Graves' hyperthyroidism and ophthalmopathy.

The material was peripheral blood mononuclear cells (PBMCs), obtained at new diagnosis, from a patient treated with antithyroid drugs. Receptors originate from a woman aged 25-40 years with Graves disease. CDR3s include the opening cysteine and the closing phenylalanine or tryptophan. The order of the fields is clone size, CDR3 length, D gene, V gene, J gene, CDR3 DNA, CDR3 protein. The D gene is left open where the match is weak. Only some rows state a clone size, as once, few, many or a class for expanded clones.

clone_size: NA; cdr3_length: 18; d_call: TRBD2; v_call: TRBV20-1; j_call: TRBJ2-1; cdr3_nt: TGCAGTGCTAGAGATACTGGACTAGGGTTAGGCTCCTACAATGAGCAGTTCTTC; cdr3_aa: CSARDTGLGLGSYNEQFF
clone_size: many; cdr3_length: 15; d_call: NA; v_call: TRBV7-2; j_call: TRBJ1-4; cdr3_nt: TGTGCCAGCAGCTTAGAGATGGGGGGTAATGAAAAACTGTTTTTT; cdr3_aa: CASSLEMGGNEKLFF
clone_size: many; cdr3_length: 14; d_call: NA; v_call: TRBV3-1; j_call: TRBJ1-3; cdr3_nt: TGTGCCAGCAGCGTTCCGGGTAGTGGAAACACCATATATTTT; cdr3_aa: CASSVPGSGNTIYF
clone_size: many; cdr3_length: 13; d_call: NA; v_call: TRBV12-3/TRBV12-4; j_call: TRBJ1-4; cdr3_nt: TGTGCCAGCAGTTTCGGGGACGGTGAAAAACTGTTTTTT; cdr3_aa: CASSFGDGEKLFF
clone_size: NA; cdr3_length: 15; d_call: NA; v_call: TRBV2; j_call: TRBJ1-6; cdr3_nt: TGTACCAGCAGTGAAATTCAGCCCTATAATTCACCCCTCCACTTT; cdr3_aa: CTSSEIQPYNSPLHF
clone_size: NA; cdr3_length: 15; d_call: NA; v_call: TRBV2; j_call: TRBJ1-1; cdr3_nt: TGTGCCAGCAGCCCGGGGACTTCGGGGGGGTTTGAAGCTTTCTTT; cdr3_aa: CASSPGTSGGFEAFF
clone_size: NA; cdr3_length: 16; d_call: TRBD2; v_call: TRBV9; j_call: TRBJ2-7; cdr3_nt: TGTGCCAGCAGCGCTGGGGGGACTAGCGGGCCCTACGAGCAGTACTTC; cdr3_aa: CASSAGGTSGPYEQYF
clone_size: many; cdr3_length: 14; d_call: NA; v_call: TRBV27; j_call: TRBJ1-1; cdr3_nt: TGTGCCAGCAGTTTATCGACAGGTTACACTGAAGCTTTCTTT; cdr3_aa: CASSLSTGYTEAFF
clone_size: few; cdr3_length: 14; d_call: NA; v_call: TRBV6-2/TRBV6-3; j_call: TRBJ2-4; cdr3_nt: TGTGCCAGCAGGGACGACAGGAACAAAAACATTCAGTACTTC; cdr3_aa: CASRDDRNKNIQYF
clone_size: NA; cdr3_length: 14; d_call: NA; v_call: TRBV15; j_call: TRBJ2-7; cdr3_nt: TGTGCCACCAGCAGTGACAGGAGTACCTACGAGCAGTACTTC; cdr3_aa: CATSSDRSTYEQYF
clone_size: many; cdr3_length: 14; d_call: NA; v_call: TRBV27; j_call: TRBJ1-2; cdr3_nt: TGTGCCAGCAGTTCACTCGCCGGGATAAATGGCTACACCTTC; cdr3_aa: CASSSLAGINGYTF
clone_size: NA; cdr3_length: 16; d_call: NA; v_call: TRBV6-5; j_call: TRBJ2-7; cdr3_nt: TGTGCCAGCAGTTACTCGAGTCGCGGGACGACCTACGAGCAGTACTTC; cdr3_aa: CASSYSSRGTTYEQYF
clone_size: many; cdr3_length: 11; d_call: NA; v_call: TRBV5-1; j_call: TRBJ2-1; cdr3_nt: TGCGCCAGCAGTGACTTCAATGAGCAGTTCTTC; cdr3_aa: CASSDFNEQFF
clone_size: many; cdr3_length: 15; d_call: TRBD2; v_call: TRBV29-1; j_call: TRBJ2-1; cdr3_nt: TGCAGCGTTGAAGCTGGACTAGCGGGAGGGGGGGAGCAGTTCTTC; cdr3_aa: CSVEAGLAGGGEQFF
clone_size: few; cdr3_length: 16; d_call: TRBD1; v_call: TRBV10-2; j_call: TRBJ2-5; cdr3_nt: TGCGCCAGCAGCGGGACAGGGATTCCCGGTGGAGAGACCCAGTACTTC; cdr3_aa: CASSGTGIPGGETQYF
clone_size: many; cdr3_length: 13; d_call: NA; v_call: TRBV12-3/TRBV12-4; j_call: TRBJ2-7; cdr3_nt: TGTGCCAGCGGGAGGGACATAGTCTACGAGCAGTACTTC; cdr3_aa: CASGRDIVYEQYF
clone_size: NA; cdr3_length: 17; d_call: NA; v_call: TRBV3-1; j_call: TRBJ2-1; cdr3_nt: TGTGCCAGCAGCCAAGATCGGACGGTGAGCTCCTACAATGAGCAGTTCTTC; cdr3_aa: CASSQDRTVSSYNEQFF
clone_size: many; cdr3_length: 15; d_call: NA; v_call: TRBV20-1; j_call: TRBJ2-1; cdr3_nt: TGCAGTGCTCAGGGGAGAAGCGGGATTTACAATGAGCAGTTCTTC; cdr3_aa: CSAQGRSGIYNEQFF
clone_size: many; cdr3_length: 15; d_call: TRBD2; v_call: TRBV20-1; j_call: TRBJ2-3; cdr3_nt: TGCAGTGCTAGAGTGACTAGCGGGAGGGCAGATACGCAGTATTTT; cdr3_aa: CSARVTSGRADTQYF
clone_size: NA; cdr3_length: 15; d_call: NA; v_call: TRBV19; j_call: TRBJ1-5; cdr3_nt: TGTGCCAGTAGAGTTCGAGGGGATAGCAATCAGCCCCAGCATTTT; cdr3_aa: CASRVRGDSNQPQHF
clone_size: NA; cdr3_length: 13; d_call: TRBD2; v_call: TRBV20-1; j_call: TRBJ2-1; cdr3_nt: TGCAGTGCTAGGGCTAGCGGGAGTAATGAGCAGTTCTTC; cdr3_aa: CSARASGSNEQFF
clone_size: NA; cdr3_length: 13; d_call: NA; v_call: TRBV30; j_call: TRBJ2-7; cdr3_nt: TGTGCCTGGTTTCGGCAGGGTTTCGACGAGCAGTACTTC; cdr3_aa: CAWFRQGFDEQYF
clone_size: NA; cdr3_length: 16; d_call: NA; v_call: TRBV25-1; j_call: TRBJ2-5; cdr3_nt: TGTGCCAGCGGACGGAAGAAACAAGCCCCGACGGAGACCCAGTACTTC; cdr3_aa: CASGRKKQAPTETQYF
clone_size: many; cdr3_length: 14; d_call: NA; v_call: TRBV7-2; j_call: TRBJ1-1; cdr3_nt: TGTGCCAGCAGCTTTCGCAGGGCGGGGACTGAAGCTTTCTTT; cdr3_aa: CASSFRRAGTEAFF
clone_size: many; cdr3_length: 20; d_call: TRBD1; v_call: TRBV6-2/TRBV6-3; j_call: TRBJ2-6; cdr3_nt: TGTGCCAGCAGTTACGCACTGGGGCCAGGACAGGGCTCTGGGGCCAACGTCCTGACTTTC; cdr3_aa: CASSYALGPGQGSGANVLTF
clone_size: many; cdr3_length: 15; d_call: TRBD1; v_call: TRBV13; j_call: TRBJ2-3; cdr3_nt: TGTGCCAGCAGCCTGGACAGGGGCATTTATGATACGCAGTATTTT; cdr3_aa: CASSLDRGIYDTQYF
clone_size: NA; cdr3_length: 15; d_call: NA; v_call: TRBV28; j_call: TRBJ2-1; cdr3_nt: TGTGCCAGCAGTCGGGACCCTAAGTCCTACAATGAGCAGTTCTTC; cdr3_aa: CASSRDPKSYNEQFF
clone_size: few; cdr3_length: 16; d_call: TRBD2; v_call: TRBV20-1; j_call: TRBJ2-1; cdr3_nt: TGCAGTGCTAGAGATCCTGAGCGGGAGTTTTACAATGAGCAGTTCTTC; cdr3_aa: CSARDPEREFYNEQFF